Listed below are T cell receptor beta chains from one sample, sequenced in a study of T cells in Graves' hyperthyroidism and ophthalmopathy. From the multiplex PCR reads, TCRdb called clonotypes with MiXCR, one entry per CDR3 protein. The data hold roughly 350,000 distinct CDR3 sequences, with approximately 15% observed a single time. The sample was blood. The source is a woman aged 35 to 49 with Graves' ophthalmopathy. The CDR3 runs from the conserved cysteine through the conserved F or W. The order of the fields is clone size, V gene, J gene, D gene, CDR3 length, CDR3 protein, CDR3 DNA. The D gene is left open where the match is weak. The size entry is marked missing in some rows and otherwise reads once, few, many or a size class.

>few|TRBV20-1|TRBJ2-5|TRBD2|15
CSASKGAGEGETQYF
TGCAGTGCTAGTAAGGGTGCGGGAGAGGGTGAGACCCAGTACTTC
>once|TRBV11-2|TRBJ2-4|TRBD1|14
CASSQDRQGDIQYF
TGTGCCAGCAGCCAAGATCGCCAGGGGGACATTCAGTACTTC
>.|TRBV29-1|TRBJ2-1|TRBD2|15
CSASLLAGDYNEQFF
TGCAGCGCCTCCCTCCTAGCGGGAGACTACAATGAGCAGTTCTTC
>many|TRBV5-6|TRBJ2-7|TRBD1|14
CASSFGQGIVAQYF
TGTGCCAGCAGCTTTGGACAGGGGATCGTCGCGCAGTACTTC
>few|TRBV12-3/TRBV12-4|TRBJ2-6|TRBD2|19
CASSQIATSGPSGANVLTF
TGTGCCAGCAGTCAAATCGCGACTAGCGGGCCCTCTGGGGCCAACGTCCTGACTTTC
>.|TRBV20-1|TRBJ2-1|TRBD2|16
CSAKPLGGDISFVQFF
TGCAGTGCTAAACCGCTCGGGGGGGATATTTCATTTGTGCAGTTCTTC
>many|TRBV7-8|TRBJ2-2|TRBD2|16
CASSLGLAGGVGELFF
TGTGCCAGCAGCTTGGGACTAGCGGGAGGGGTCGGGGAGCTGTTTTTT
>.|TRBV9|TRBJ1-1|.|14
CASSAGHGTTEAFF
TGTGCCAGCAGCGCCGGACACGGAACGACTGAAGCTTTCTTT
>few|TRBV10-3|TRBJ2-7|.|13
CAICNEGTYEQYF
TGTGCCATCTGTAACGAGGGAACCTACGAGCAGTACTTC
>.|TRBV19|TRBJ1-1|TRBD1|14
CASSAYRGNTEAFF
TGTGCCAGTTCAGCCTACAGGGGGAACACTGAAGCTTTCTTT
>many|TRBV7-2|TRBJ2-1|.|14
CASSQGAWYNEQFF
TGTGCCAGCAGCCAAGGGGCCTGGTACAATGAGCAGTTCTTC
>many|TRBV5-8|TRBJ2-5|.|11
CASSQLETQYF
TGTGCCAGCAGCCAACTCGAGACCCAGTACTTC
>few|TRBV19|TRBJ1-1|.|16
CASSILGSPMNTEAFF
TGTGCCAGTAGTATTTTGGGCAGCCCTATGAACACTGAAGCTTTCTTT
>.|TRBV4-2|TRBJ1-2|.|15
CASSQDLGVAYGYTF
TGTGCCAGCAGCCAAGATTTAGGGGTGGCCTATGGCTACACCTTC
>many|TRBV28|TRBJ2-3|TRBD1|16
CASSFSLDRARDTQYF
TGTGCCAGCAGTTTCAGCCTGGACAGGGCAAGAGATACGCAGTATTTT
>few|TRBV6-1|TRBJ2-1|.|17
CASSPISGLKNSNEQFF
TGTGCCAGCAGTCCGATTAGCGGCCTAAAAAATTCCAATGAGCAGTTCTTC
>many|TRBV28|TRBJ1-2|.|17
CASSSSGLDRNIYGYTF
.
>.|TRBV6-5|TRBJ2-3|TRBD1|17
CASSSGTGVIVGDTQYF
TGTGCCAGCAGTTCCGGGACAGGGGTCATAGTAGGAGATACGCAGTATTTT
>few|TRBV28|TRBJ2-3|.|11
CASRGVDTQYF
TGTGCCAGCCGAGGCGTCGATACGCAGTATTTT
>many|TRBV6-6|TRBJ2-5|TRBD1|17
CASSYSPGTGDRETQYF
TGTGCCAGCAGTTATAGTCCCGGGACAGGGGATCGGGAGACCCAGTACTTC
>many|TRBV10-1|TRBJ1-1|.|13
CASSRDQNTEAFF
TGCGCCAGCAGTCGGGATCAGAACACTGAAGCTTTCTTT
>many|TRBV2|TRBJ2-4|.|12
CASSEALNLAYF
TGTGCCAGCAGTGAAGCGCTAAATCTGGCGTACTTC
>many|TRBV2|TRBJ1-4|.|12
CASRDFGEKLFF
TGTGCCAGCAGAGACTTCGGTGAAAAACTGTTTTTT
>few|TRBV4-2|TRBJ2-5|TRBD2|18
CASSQERGSGGPQETQYF
TGTGCCAGCAGCCAAGAAAGGGGATCGGGGGGGCCGCAGGAGACCCAGTACTTC
>many|TRBV11-2|TRBJ2-5|.|13
CASSLGAAETQYF
TGTGCCAGCAGCTTAGGAGCGGCAGAGACCCAGTACTTC
>few|TRBV7-9|TRBJ1-1|.|14
CASSLVSPAGEAFF
TGTGCCAGCAGCTTAGTCTCGCCGGCCGGTGAAGCTTTCTTT
>.|TRBV30|TRBJ2-1|.|12
CAWSGQYNEQFF
TGTGCCTGGAGTGGACAGTACAATGAGCAGTTCTTC
>many|TRBV10-3|TRBJ1-5|TRBD1|15
CAISAGQGSNQPQHF
TGTGCCATCAGTGCGGGACAGGGGAGCAATCAGCCCCAGCATTTT
>.|TRBV20-1|TRBJ2-1|TRBD1|15
CSARDRDRGRHEQFF
TGCAGTGCTAGAGATCGAGACAGGGGGCGACACGAGCAGTTCTTC
>.|TRBV19|TRBJ2-2|.|12
CASTYDTGELFF
TGTGCCAGTACATACGACACCGGGGAGCTGTTTTTT
>many|TRBV6-1|TRBJ2-7|.|16
CASSTDLRSGSYEQYF
TGTGCCAGCAGTACGGACCTAAGGAGCGGCTCCTACGAGCAGTACTTC
>many|TRBV27|TRBJ2-3|TRBD2|16
CASSFRTSATTDTQYF
TGTGCCAGCAGTTTCCGGACTAGCGCCACCACAGATACGCAGTATTTT
>few|TRBV6-2/TRBV6-3|TRBJ2-1|TRBD2|17
CASSPLLAGGYYNEQFF
TGTGCCAGCAGCCCCCTCCTAGCGGGGGGTTACTACAATGAGCAGTTCTTC
>many|TRBV20-1|TRBJ2-7|TRBD2|13
CSARGELAGTQYF
TGCAGTGCTAGAGGGGAGTTAGCGGGAACGCAGTACTTC
>.|TRBV4-1|TRBJ1-1|TRBD1|17
CASSHRIRDRGHTEAFF
TGCGCCAGCAGCCATAGAATCCGCGACAGGGGGCACACTGAAGCTTTCTTT
>many|TRBV12-3/TRBV12-4|TRBJ2-2|.|14
CASSLVPNTGELFF
TGTGCCAGCAGTTTAGTGCCGAACACCGGGGAGCTGTTTTTT